Below are 6 T cell receptor beta chains sequenced from a single sample in a study of radiotherapy plus CTLA-4 blockade in lung cancer. Only in-frame clones appear in the TCRdb table, and some are missing; sequencing was by immunoSEQ multiplex PCR. Among around 110,000 clones, more than 80% were seen once, and the ten largest hold roughly 6.9%. Sequencing used peripheral blood, obtained from a patient treated with radiotherapy plus ipilimumab. These receptors were taken from a human donor with non-small cell lung cancer that progressed on radiotherapy plus ipilimumab.

The sample holds a few counts of this clone. This chain links TRBV5-1 with TRBJ2-7, with D unresolved. The germline V gene encodes CDR1 SGHRS and CDR2 YFSETQ. V lost 0 bases and J 0 bases, leaving 13 bases between the germline ends. The length of the CDR3 is 16 residues. CDR3 nucleotides: TGCGCCAGCAGCTTGGGGTTATGGGCAGCCTCCTACGAGCAGTACTTC. It yields the protein CASSLGLWAASYEQYF.

The chain links TRBV4-1 to TRBJ2-1, with D possibly matching TRBD2 (6 bases). V was trimmed by 1 base and J by 10 bases, leaving 23 bases between them. The CDR3 is made up of 17 amino acids. From germline, CDR1 is MGHRA and CDR2 YSYEKL. CDR3 bases: TGCGCCAGCAGCCAAGTGGAGGTAGGGAGGAAAGGACCAGAGCAGTTCTTC. It specifies CASSQVEVGRKGPEQFF.

V gene TRBV6-1 combines with J gene TRBJ2-7; TRBD2 aligns across 9 bases. The trim removed 8 bases at V and 4 bases at J, leaving 9 bases unmatched. The length of the CDR3 is 14 residues. Germline CDR1 is MNHNS and CDR2 is SASEGT. As DNA, the CDR3 is TGTGCCAGCTCCGCGGGACTAGCAGAGTACGAGCAGTACTTC. Protein product: CASSAGLAEYEQYF.

The chain joins TRBV6-6 to TRBJ1-5; tentative D call: TRBD1 (5 bases). This CDR3 contains 16 residues. Trimming removed 0 bases at V and 0 bases at J, with 9 bases between. The germline gives CDR1 MNHNY, CDR2 SVGAGI (reference sequence). CDR3 protein: CASSYSGVGSNQPQHF. The CDR3 bases are TGTGCCAGCAGTTACTCGGGGGTGGGTAGCAATCAGCCCCAGCATTTT.

This clone came up once. The gene calls are TRBV11-2 and TRBJ2-1; D gene uncertain. Germline lookup yields CDR1 SGHAT and CDR2 FQNNGV. Trimming pared 4 bases from V and 4 bases from J, leaving 8 bases between. This CDR3 region has 13 residues. CDR3 in amino acids: CASSSDLYNEQFF. CDR3 nucleotides: TGTGCCAGCAGCTCAGACCTATACAATGAGCAGTTCTTC.

This sequence joins TRBV5-1 and TRBJ2-3; D remains ambiguous. V was trimmed by 0 bases and J by 6 bases, leaving 8 bases between them. The CDR3 contains 13 residues. Germline CDR1 and CDR2: SGHRS and YFSETQ. CDR3 protein: CASSLGATDTQYF. The CDR3 DNA follows: TGCGCCAGCAGCTTGGGAGCGACCGATACGCAGTATTTT.